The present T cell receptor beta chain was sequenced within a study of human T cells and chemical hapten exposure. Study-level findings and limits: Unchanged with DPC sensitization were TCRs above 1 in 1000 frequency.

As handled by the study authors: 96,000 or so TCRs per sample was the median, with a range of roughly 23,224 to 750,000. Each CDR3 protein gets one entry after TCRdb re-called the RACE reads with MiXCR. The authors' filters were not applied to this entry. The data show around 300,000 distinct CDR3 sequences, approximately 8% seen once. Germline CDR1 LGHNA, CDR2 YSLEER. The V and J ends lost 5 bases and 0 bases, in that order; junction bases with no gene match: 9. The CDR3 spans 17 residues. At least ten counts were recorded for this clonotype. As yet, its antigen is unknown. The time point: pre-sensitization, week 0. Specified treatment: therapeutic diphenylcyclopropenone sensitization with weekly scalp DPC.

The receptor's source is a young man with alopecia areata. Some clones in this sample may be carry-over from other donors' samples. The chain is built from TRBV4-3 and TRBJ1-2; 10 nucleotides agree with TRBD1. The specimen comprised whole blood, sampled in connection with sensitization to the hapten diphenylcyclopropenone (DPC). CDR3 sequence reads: CASSIRDRGLANYGYTF. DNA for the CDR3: TGCGCCAGCAGCATACGGGACAGGGGCCTAGCTAACTATGGCTACACCTTC.